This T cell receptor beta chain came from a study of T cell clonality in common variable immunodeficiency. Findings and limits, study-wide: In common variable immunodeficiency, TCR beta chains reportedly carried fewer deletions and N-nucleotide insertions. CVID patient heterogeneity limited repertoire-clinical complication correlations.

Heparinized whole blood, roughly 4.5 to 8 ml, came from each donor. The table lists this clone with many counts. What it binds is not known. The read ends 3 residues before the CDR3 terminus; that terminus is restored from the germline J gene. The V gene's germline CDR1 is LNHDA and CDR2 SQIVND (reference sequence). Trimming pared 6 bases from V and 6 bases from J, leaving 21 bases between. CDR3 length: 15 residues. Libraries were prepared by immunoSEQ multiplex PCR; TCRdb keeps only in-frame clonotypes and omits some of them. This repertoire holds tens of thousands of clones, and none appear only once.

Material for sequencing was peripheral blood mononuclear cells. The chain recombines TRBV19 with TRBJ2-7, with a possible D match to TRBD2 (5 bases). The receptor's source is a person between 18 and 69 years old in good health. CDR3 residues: CASSPNGRTGSEQYF. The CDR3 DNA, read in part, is TGTGCCAGTAGCCCAAACGGACGGACTGGGAGCGAG.